This is a list of T cell receptor beta chains from one sample in a study of OX40 agonist ivuxolimab in advanced cancers. Libraries were prepared by immunoSEQ multiplex PCR; TCRdb keeps only in-frame clonotypes and omits some of them. Of some 99,000 clones listed, 70% to 90% were seen once; the top ten hold roughly 0.52%. Sequenced material: CD4+ or CD8+ T cells sorted from blood, taken in a trial of the OX40 agonist ivuxolimab. These receptors all come from an adult with an advanced solid tumor such as melanoma, head and neck, liver or kidney cancer. CDR3s include the opening cysteine and the closing phenylalanine or tryptophan. Fields, in order: D gene, clone size, J gene, V gene, CDR3 DNA, CDR3 protein. A D gene is named only where the DNA matches it firmly. Clone size, where shown, is once, few, many, or a class for clones that have expanded.

d_call: TRBD1
clone_size: few
j_call: TRBJ1-1
v_call: TRBV29-1
cdr3_nt: TGCAGCGTGACAGGGGGCAACACTGAAGCTTTCTTT
cdr3_aa: CSVTGGNTEAFF

d_call: TRBD1
clone_size: -
j_call: TRBJ1-1
v_call: TRBV29-1
cdr3_nt: TGCAGCGTTGAAGGACAGGGGGGAGCTTTCTTT
cdr3_aa: CSVEGQGGAFF

d_call: TRBD1
clone_size: -
j_call: TRBJ1-1
v_call: TRBV18
cdr3_nt: TGTGCCAGCTCACCACCGAGCTTGACAGGGCTCGGAGCTGAAGCTTTCTTT
cdr3_aa: CASSPPSLTGLGAEAFF

d_call: -
clone_size: -
j_call: TRBJ1-4
v_call: TRBV7-3
cdr3_nt: TGTGCCAGCAGCTTAGACAGAGTCGCAACTAATGAAAAACTGTTTTTT
cdr3_aa: CASSLDRVATNEKLFF

d_call: -
clone_size: -
j_call: TRBJ2-7
v_call: TRBV11-2
cdr3_nt: TGTGCCAGCAGCTTAGTGTCAGGTCCCTACGAGCAGTACTTC
cdr3_aa: CASSLVSGPYEQYF

d_call: -
clone_size: few
j_call: TRBJ1-1
v_call: TRBV19
cdr3_nt: TGTGCCAGTAGCCGGCAAGGTAGGGGCACTGAAGCTTTCTTT
cdr3_aa: CASSRQGRGTEAFF

d_call: -
clone_size: -
j_call: TRBJ1-1
v_call: TRBV6-5
cdr3_nt: TGTGCCAGCAGTTCTTTCCAGACTGAAGCTTTCTTT
cdr3_aa: CASSSFQTEAFF

d_call: TRBD2
clone_size: -
j_call: TRBJ2-2
v_call: TRBV7-2
cdr3_nt: TGTGCCAGCAGCACACCGGGACTAGCCAACACCGGGGAGCTGTTTTTT
cdr3_aa: CASSTPGLANTGELFF

d_call: -
clone_size: -
j_call: TRBJ1-2
v_call: TRBV4-2
cdr3_nt: TGTGCCAGCAGCCAAGACAGGGTGGCCGGCTACACCTTC
cdr3_aa: CASSQDRVAGYTF

d_call: -
clone_size: once
j_call: TRBJ1-2
v_call: TRBV5-1
cdr3_nt: TGCGCCAGCAAAGAGACAGACATCAATGGCTACACCTTC
cdr3_aa: CASKETDINGYTF

d_call: -
clone_size: -
j_call: TRBJ1-5
v_call: TRBV7-2
cdr3_nt: TGTGCCAGCAGCTTTAACAGGGAAAAGGGTCAGCCCCAGCATTTT
cdr3_aa: CASSFNREKGQPQHF

d_call: -
clone_size: -
j_call: TRBJ2-2
v_call: TRBV18
cdr3_nt: TGTGCCAGCTCACCAGTCTATGGGGTAACGAACACCGGGGAGCTGTTTTTT
cdr3_aa: CASSPVYGVTNTGELFF

d_call: -
clone_size: once
j_call: TRBJ1-5
v_call: TRBV28
cdr3_nt: TGTGCCAGCAGCAGGGGAATCAATCAGCCCCAGCATTTT
cdr3_aa: CASSRGINQPQHF

d_call: -
clone_size: -
j_call: TRBJ1-2
v_call: TRBV5-1
cdr3_nt: TGCGCCAGCAGCTTGAAGGGTTCGCAGGGCGACCTTAACTATGGCTACACCTTC
cdr3_aa: CASSLKGSQGDLNYGYTF

d_call: -
clone_size: -
j_call: TRBJ2-7
v_call: TRBV18
cdr3_nt: TGTGCCAGCTCACCCCAACCAAACGAGCAGTACTTC
cdr3_aa: CASSPQPNEQYF

d_call: -
clone_size: -
j_call: TRBJ2-4
v_call: TRBV11-2
cdr3_nt: TGTGCCAGCAGCACCCTGGACAGAGTGGGAAACATTCAGTACTTC
cdr3_aa: CASSTLDRVGNIQYF

d_call: -
clone_size: -
j_call: TRBJ1-3
v_call: TRBV4-1
cdr3_nt: TGCGCCAGCAGCCTCGTCCAGGGTTACGGAAACACCATATATTTT
cdr3_aa: CASSLVQGYGNTIYF

d_call: -
clone_size: -
j_call: TRBJ1-2
v_call: TRBV7-9
cdr3_nt: TGTGCCAGCAGCTCCTCGGCTGGAGACTATGGCTACACCTTC
cdr3_aa: CASSSSAGDYGYTF

d_call: -
clone_size: -
j_call: TRBJ2-7
v_call: TRBV5-1
cdr3_nt: TGCGCCAGCAGCTTGGTTTCCCAGTTCGAGCAGTACTTC
cdr3_aa: CASSLVSQFEQYF

d_call: TRBD2
clone_size: -
j_call: TRBJ2-5
v_call: TRBV9
cdr3_nt: TGTGCCAGCAGCGTAGTTAGCGGGGGTGAGACCCAGTACTTC
cdr3_aa: CASSVVSGGETQYF

d_call: -
clone_size: -
j_call: TRBJ1-5
v_call: TRBV5-8
cdr3_nt: TGTGCCAGCACGAGGGAGCGACAGCCCCAGCATTTT
cdr3_aa: CASTRERQPQHF

d_call: -
clone_size: -
j_call: TRBJ1-1
v_call: TRBV2
cdr3_nt: TGTGCCAGCAGTGAAATCAGAGGGGAGGTGGCGGCTTTCTTT
cdr3_aa: CASSEIRGEVAAFF

d_call: TRBD1
clone_size: -
j_call: TRBJ1-5
v_call: TRBV6-6
cdr3_nt: TGTGCCAGCAGTTACGAGGGGGCCTACAATCAGCCCCAGCATTTT
cdr3_aa: CASSYEGAYNQPQHF

d_call: -
clone_size: -
j_call: TRBJ1-2
v_call: TRBV11-2
cdr3_nt: TGTGCCAGCGGCAGGGAGAGAGCTAACTATGGCTACACCTTC
cdr3_aa: CASGRERANYGYTF

d_call: TRBD2
clone_size: -
j_call: TRBJ2-1
v_call: TRBV7-9
cdr3_nt: TGTGCCAGCAGCCCGACTAGCGGTTACAATGAGCAGTTCTTC
cdr3_aa: CASSPTSGYNEQFF

d_call: TRBD1
clone_size: -
j_call: TRBJ2-1
v_call: TRBV27
cdr3_nt: TGTGCCAGCAGTTTTTCCCCCGGGACAGGGGGCATCAAAATCTTC
cdr3_aa: CASSFSPGTGGIKIF

d_call: -
clone_size: -
j_call: TRBJ1-3
v_call: TRBV5-1
cdr3_nt: TGCGCCAGCAGCTTGGTCGGGGTTATGTACGGAAACACCATATATTTT
cdr3_aa: CASSLVGVMYGNTIYF

d_call: TRBD2
clone_size: -
j_call: TRBJ2-7
v_call: TRBV28
cdr3_nt: TGTGCCAGCAGTTCCACTAGCGGGGGGACCTACGAGCAGTACTTC
cdr3_aa: CASSSTSGGTYEQYF

d_call: -
clone_size: -
j_call: TRBJ1-2
v_call: TRBV10-3
cdr3_nt: TGTGCCCCACGTGGGCAAGATGGCTACACCTTC
cdr3_aa: CAPRGQDGYTF

d_call: TRBD1
clone_size: -
j_call: TRBJ1-6
v_call: TRBV18
cdr3_nt: TGTGCCAGCTCCGGGACAGGTTGGAATTCACCCCTCCACTTT
cdr3_aa: CASSGTGWNSPLHF

d_call: TRBD1
clone_size: -
j_call: TRBJ1-2
v_call: TRBV9
cdr3_nt: TGTGCCAGCAGTCCATCAGGGGGAGATAACTATGGCTACACCTTC
cdr3_aa: CASSPSGGDNYGYTF

d_call: -
clone_size: once
j_call: TRBJ1-5
v_call: TRBV20-1
cdr3_nt: TGCAGTGCTAGAGATCTGGGACTCCAGCATTTT
cdr3_aa: CSARDLGLQHF

d_call: -
clone_size: -
j_call: TRBJ2-2
v_call: TRBV7-3
cdr3_nt: TGTGCCAGCAGCCGCGACGGGGAGCTGTTTTTT
cdr3_aa: CASSRDGELFF

d_call: -
clone_size: once
j_call: TRBJ2-3
v_call: TRBV5-1
cdr3_nt: TGCGCCAGCAGCTTTCGGGATACGCAGTATTTT
cdr3_aa: CASSFRDTQYF

d_call: -
clone_size: -
j_call: TRBJ2-7
v_call: TRBV27
cdr3_nt: TGTGCCAGCAAGAGTATAGGAAGAGCCTACGAGCAGTACTTC
cdr3_aa: CASKSIGRAYEQYF

d_call: -
clone_size: -
j_call: TRBJ2-7
v_call: TRBV7-2
cdr3_nt: TGTGCCAGCAGCTCCAGAGTTGGGGGGGCCCACGAGCAGTACTTC
cdr3_aa: CASSSRVGGAHEQYF

d_call: -
clone_size: -
j_call: TRBJ2-1
v_call: TRBV20-1
cdr3_nt: TGCAGTGCTAGCAGGAATGAGCAGTTCTTC
cdr3_aa: CSASRNEQFF

d_call: -
clone_size: once
j_call: TRBJ2-5
v_call: TRBV10-1
cdr3_nt: TGCGCCAGCAGTGAGTCGACTCCCCAGGCATGCCGGCAAGAGACCCAGTACTTC
cdr3_aa: CASSESTPQACRQETQYF

d_call: -
clone_size: -
j_call: TRBJ1-5
v_call: TRBV6-1
cdr3_nt: TGTGCCAGCAGTGAAGCCGGGATGGTGCGCAATCAGCCCCAGCATTTT
cdr3_aa: CASSEAGMVRNQPQHF

d_call: TRBD1
clone_size: -
j_call: TRBJ2-2
v_call: TRBV4-3
cdr3_nt: TGCGCCAGCAGCCAAGGGGACAGAAGCACCGGGGAGCTGTTTTTT
cdr3_aa: CASSQGDRSTGELFF

d_call: -
clone_size: -
j_call: TRBJ2-5
v_call: TRBV29-1
cdr3_nt: TGCAGCGTTGAAGGGGCGAAGACGTACCAAGAGACCCAGTACTTC
cdr3_aa: CSVEGAKTYQETQYF

d_call: TRBD2
clone_size: -
j_call: TRBJ2-1
v_call: TRBV7-2
cdr3_nt: TGTGCCAGCAGATCAAGCGGGATCTCCTACAATGAGCAGTTCTTC
cdr3_aa: CASRSSGISYNEQFF